This passage covers 9 T cell receptor beta chains from one sample sequenced in a study of cytomegalovirus exposure and HLA in healthy donors. The PCR made use of 60 Vbeta and 13 Jbeta primers. The protocol was immunoSEQ multiplex PCR, while the TCRdb copy is restricted to in-frame clones and leaves out a portion. Of about 210,000 clones in the sample, about 88% were seen once. The sample taken for sequencing was PBMCs. Source of these receptors: a woman aged 30 to 39 in good health and CMV-seronegative.

This rearrangement joins TRBV30 to TRBJ1-1, with TRBD1 identical over 9 bases. Germline trimming cut 7 bases from V and 4 bases from J; bases unmatched to any gene: 4. CDR3 length equals 12 residues. Germline assignment: CDR1 GTSNPN and CDR2 SVGIG (reference sequence). CDR3 nucleotides: TGTGCCTTGGACAGGGGCGGCACTGAAGCTTTCTTT. As protein: CALDRGGTEAFF. The full variable domain, completed using reference TRBV30 and TRBJ1-1, is SQTIHQWPATLVQPVGSPLSLECTVEGTSNPNLYWYRQAAGRGLQLLFYSVGIGQISSEVPQNLSASRPQDRQFILSSKKLLLSDSGFYLCALDRGGTEAFFGQGTRLTVV.

The chain links TRBV5-4 to TRBJ2-5, with D possibly being TRBD2 (6 bases). From germline, CDR1 is SGHNT and CDR2 YYREEE (reference sequence). V was clipped by 3 bases and J by 5 bases, with 20 bases between them. The CDR3 has 16 amino acids. The CDR3 nucleotides are TGTGCCAGCAGCTCAAGACAGTCCCTAGGAGGGGAGACCCAGTACTTC. This encodes CASSSRQSLGGETQYF.

The chain couples TRBV29-1 to TRBJ2-3; tentative D call: TRBD1 (6 bases). Germline CDR1 and CDR2: SQVTM and ANQGSEA. The CDR3 has 13 amino acids. V dropped 4 bases and J dropped 2 bases, with 10 bases sitting between them. The CDR3 region has the DNA TGCAGCGTTGCTCAGGGGTCCACAGATACGCAGTATTTT. Translation: CSVAQGSTDTQYF.

The chain couples TRBV18 to TRBJ2-4, with unresolved D. Per germline, CDR1 KGHSH and CDR2 LQKENI. The CDR3 is 14 amino acids. Trimming pared 0 bases from V and 8 bases from J, leaving 11 bases between. The CDR3 protein is CASSPPGLLYIQYF. CDR3 in DNA: TGTGCCAGCTCACCACCGGGCCTTTTATACATTCAGTACTTC.

CDR3 DNA sequence: TGTGCCAGCAGCTCCCGGGACAGGGGACTCGAGCAGTACTTC. This gives the protein CASSSRDRGLEQYF. J is TRBJ2-7 and V is TRBV7-2; the match to TRBD1 covers 10 bases. Germline V gene data show CDR1 as SGHTA and CDR2 as FQGNSA. Trimming removed 4 bases from V and 6 bases from J; junction bases left unmatched: 6. This CDR3 comprises 14 residues. Together with reference TRBV7-2 and TRBJ2-7, the CDR3 gives the full variable domain: GAGVSQSPSNKVTEKGKDVELRCDPISGHTALYWYRQSLGQGLEFLIYFQGNSAPDKSGLPSDRFSAERTGGSVSTLTIQRTQQEDSAVYLCASSSRDRGLEQYFGPGTRLTVT.

This clone has a handful of counts. V gene TRBV10-2 combines with J gene TRBJ2-4; D may be TRBD1 (6 bases). Trimming took off 11 bases at V and 0 bases at J, with 8 bases between the two ends. Per germline, CDR1 WSHSY and CDR2 SAAADI. The CDR3 spans 12 residues. CDR3 region: CASGVAKNIQYF. The CDR3 DNA sequence: TGCGCCTCAGGGGTAGCCAAAAACATTCAGTACTTC.

This clone came up once. CDR3 DNA sequence: TGTGCCAGCCGAAGGAGTACTGAAGCTTTCTTT. It codes for CASRRSTEAFF. The V call is TRBV6-1, the J call TRBJ1-1; D not certain. V was clipped by 8 bases and J by 5 bases, with 9 bases between them. CDR3 size: 11 residues. Germline CDR1 reads MNHNS; CDR2 reads SASEGT.

The rearrangement links TRBV7-8 to TRBJ1-1; a possible D gene is TRBD1 (5 bases). Trimming took 5 bases from V and 5 from J, leaving 18 bases between them. This CDR3 contains 15 residues. Germline-derived CDR1 and CDR2 are SGHVS and FQNEAQ. CDR3 nucleotide sequence: TGTGCCAGCAGCGATGCCCAGGGAATCTGGACTGAAGCTTTCTTT. Its protein is CASSDAQGIWTEAFF.

A few counts support this clone. V usage is TRBV27 and J usage is TRBJ2-1; no reliable D call. Per the germline V gene, CDR1 is MNHEY and CDR2 is SMNVEV (reference sequence). The CDR3 is made up of 15 amino acids. Trimming left V 6 bases short and J 0 bases short, with 12 bases between. CDR3 protein: CASSLTSFSYNEQFF. CDR3 nucleotides: TGTGCCAGCAGCCTGACTTCATTCTCCTACAATGAGCAGTTCTTC.